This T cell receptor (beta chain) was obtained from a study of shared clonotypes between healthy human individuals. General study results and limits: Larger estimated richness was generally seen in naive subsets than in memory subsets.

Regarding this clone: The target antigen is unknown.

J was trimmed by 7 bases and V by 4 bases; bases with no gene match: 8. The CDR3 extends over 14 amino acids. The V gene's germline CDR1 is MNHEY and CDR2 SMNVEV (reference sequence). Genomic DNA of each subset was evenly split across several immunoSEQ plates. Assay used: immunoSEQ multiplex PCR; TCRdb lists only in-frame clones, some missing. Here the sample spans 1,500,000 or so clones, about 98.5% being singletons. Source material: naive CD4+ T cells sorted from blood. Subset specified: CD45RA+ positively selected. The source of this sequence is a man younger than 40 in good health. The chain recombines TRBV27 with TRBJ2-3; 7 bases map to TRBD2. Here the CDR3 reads CASSSGLGLNTQYF. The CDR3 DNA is TGTGCCAGCAGTTCAGGACTAGGGTTAAATACGCAGTATTTT.